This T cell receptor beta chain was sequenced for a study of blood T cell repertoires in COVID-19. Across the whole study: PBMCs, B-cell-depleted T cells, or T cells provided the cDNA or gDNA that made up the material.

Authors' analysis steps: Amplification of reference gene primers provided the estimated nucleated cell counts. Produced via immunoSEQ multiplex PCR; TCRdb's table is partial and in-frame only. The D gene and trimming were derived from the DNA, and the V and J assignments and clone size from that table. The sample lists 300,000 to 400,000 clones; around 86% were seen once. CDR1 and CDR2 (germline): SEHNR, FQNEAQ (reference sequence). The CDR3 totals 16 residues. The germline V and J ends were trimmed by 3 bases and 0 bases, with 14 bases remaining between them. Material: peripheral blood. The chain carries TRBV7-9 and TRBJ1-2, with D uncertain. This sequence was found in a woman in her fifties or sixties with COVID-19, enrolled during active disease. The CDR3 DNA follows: TGTGCCAGCAGCTTGGTAGGAGATACCTCTAACTATGGCTACACCTTC. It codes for CASSLVGDTSNYGYTF.